The subject of this entry is one T cell receptor (beta chain). The V and J ends lost 6 bases and 3 bases respectively, with 12 bases between them. The germline V gene encodes CDR1 MDHEN and CDR2 SYDVKM. The CDR3 covers 13 residues. This sample was taken from a study of technical replicates of blood from a few donors. Sequenced by immunoSEQ multiplex PCR; TCRdb stores in-frame clones only, minus some. Altogether 98,000 or so clones are present, approximately 94% being singletons, with the ten largest covering 0.23%. The rearrangement uses TRBV28 and TRBJ2-7; D may be TRBD2 (6 bases). The receptor's source is a human donor in good health. The material sequenced was T cells isolated from PBMCs. The CDR3 DNA reads TGTGCCAGCAGCGCCTTGCGGGACTACGAGCAGTACTTC. Encoded protein: CASSALRDYEQYF.